The 29 T cell receptor beta chains in this list originate from one sample, sequenced in a study of radiotherapy plus CTLA-4 blockade in lung cancer. Assay used: immunoSEQ multiplex PCR; TCRdb lists only in-frame clones, some missing. Among some 38,000 clones listed, around three quarters were seen once. The material sequenced was peripheral blood, taken from a patient treated with radiotherapy plus ipilimumab. The receptors stem from a human donor with non-small cell lung cancer who had stable disease on radiotherapy plus ipilimumab.

The rearrangement uses TRBV19 and TRBJ1-3; 7 bases are a match to TRBD1. After removal of 4 bases from V and 7 bases from J, the junction contained 4 bases not matched to a gene. The length of the CDR3 is 13 residues. The germline V gene encodes CDR1 LNHDA and CDR2 SQIVND (reference sequence). The CDR3 DNA sequence: TGTGCCAGTAGTAGAGGACAGGTCAACACCATATATTTT. It translates to CASSRGQVNTIYF.

This clone was found once. The genes are TRBV9 and TRBJ2-2; D is ambiguous. Trimming cost V 4 bases and J 1 base, with 8 bases left between them. The CDR3 extends over 14 amino acids. In germline, CDR1 is SGDLS, CDR2 YYNGEE. CDR3 in amino acids: CASSSDKNTGELFF. CDR3 nucleotides: TGTGCCAGCAGCTCAGACAAGAACACCGGGGAGCTGTTTTTT.

The genes are TRBV6-1 and TRBJ1-1; the D is unclear. The V end was cut by 4 bases, the J end by 0 bases, with 6 bases between. Germline lookup yields CDR1 MNHNS and CDR2 SASEGT. This CDR3 comprises 13 residues. The CDR3 reads CASSGRLNTEAFF. The CDR3 DNA is TGTGCCAGCAGTGGACGGTTGAACACTGAAGCTTTCTTT.

This clone has only a few counts. V and J are TRBV7-9 and TRBJ1-3; no clear D gene. Trimming stripped 4 bases from V and 0 bases from J, with 19 bases between. The CDR3 covers 18 residues. Germline lookup yields CDR1 SEHNR and CDR2 FQNEAQ (reference sequence). The CDR3 loop is CASSYNHRQTSSGNTIYF. DNA of the CDR3: TGTGCCAGCAGCTACAACCACAGACAAACAAGCTCTGGAAACACCATATATTTT. Based on the CDR3 plus reference TRBV7-9 and TRBJ1-3, the full variable domain is DTGVSQNPRHKITKRGQNVTFRCDPISEHNRLYWYRQTLGQGPEFLTYFQNEAQLEKSRLLSDRFSAERPKGSFSTLEIQRTEQGDSAMYLCASSYNHRQTSSGNTIYFGEGSWLTVV.

This chain joins TRBV5-1 and TRBJ2-3; 8 bases are shared with TRBD1. The CDR3 is made up of 14 amino acids. Trimming cost V 5 bases and J 3 bases; bases outside gene matches: 5. Germline V gives CDR1 SGHRS, CDR2 YFSETQ. The CDR3 DNA reads TGCGCCAGCAGTTTTGACAGGGGTACAGATACGCAGTATTTT. This gives the protein CASSFDRGTDTQYF.

The V gene is TRBV5-1, the J gene TRBJ2-5; no reliable D call. Germline CDR1 is SGHRS and CDR2 is YFSETQ. V lost 4 bases, J lost 2 bases, and 9 bases lay in between. The CDR3 totals 13 residues. The CDR3 bases are TGCGCCAGCAGCCAGGTAGGTCAAGAGACCCAGTACTTC. Translation gives CASSQVGQETQYF.

This clone was detected only a few times. This chain joins TRBV12-5 and TRBJ1-5; D is unresolved. This CDR3 is built from 14 residues. CDR1 is LGHNT, CDR2 FRNRAP, per germline. V was shortened by 7 bases and J by 0 bases, with 10 bases between the two germline ends. The CDR3 sequence is CASVKDLSNQPQHF. The CDR3, as DNA: TGTGCTAGTGTAAAGGACCTTAGCAATCAGCCCCAGCATTTT.

The V gene is TRBV21-1, the J gene TRBJ2-7; the table's D call, TRBD1, was not checked against the DNA. TRBV21-1 is an annotated pseudogene. The CDR3 sequence is 16 residues long. In nucleotides, the CDR3 is TGTGCCAGCAGCAAAGTCGTCGACAGGGTAGCCTACGAGCAGTACGTC. As protein: CASSKVVDRVAYEQYV.

The rearrangement uses TRBV7-9 and TRBJ2-1; 8 bases are a match to TRBD2. From germline, CDR1 is SEHNR and CDR2 FQNEAQ (reference sequence). The CDR3 totals 15 residues. V trimming: 1 base; J trimming: 10 bases; junction bases outside the gene matches: 9. The DNA of the CDR3 is TGTGCCAGCAGCTTAGTGGGTAGCGGGACCGCGGAGCAGTTCTTC. As protein: CASSLVGSGTAEQFF.

The rearrangement links TRBV29-1 to TRBJ1-1; possibly TRBD1 for D (5 bases). The CDR3 has 15 residues. V lost 6 bases and J lost 5, with 22 bases in between. Germline CDR1 is SQVTM and CDR2 is ANQGSEA. The CDR3 here is CSVLGTAREETEAFF. CDR3 DNA sequence: TGCAGCGTCCTTGGGACCGCCAGGGAGGAGACTGAAGCTTTCTTT.

The CDR3 coding sequence is TGTGCCAGCAGCCAAGAGTTGTACAATGAGCAGTTCTTC. Translated: CASSQELYNEQFF. The chain has TRBV14 and TRBJ2-1; D gene unclear. Germline assignment: CDR1 SGHDN and CDR2 FVKESK. The CDR3 length is 13 residues. The V end lost 0 bases, the J end lost 4 bases, and 4 bases lay between the germline ends.

A few counts support this clone. This chain connects TRBV5-1 to TRBJ2-7, with D possibly TRBD1 on 5 matching bases. V dropped 3 bases and J dropped 0 bases, with 10 bases sitting between them. The germline gives CDR1 SGHRS, CDR2 YFSETQ. This CDR3 has 14 amino acids. The CDR3 nucleotides are TGCGCCAGCAGCTCACAGGACGCCTCCTACGAGCAGTACTTC. Its protein is CASSSQDASYEQYF.

This clone appeared a single time. The rearrangement joins TRBV5-8 to TRBJ1-6; TRBD1 matches at 9 bases. The V gene end was trimmed by 4 bases and the J gene end by 6 bases; junction bases not matched to a gene: 2. This CDR3 region has 14 residues. Germline V gene lookup returns CDR1 SGHTS and CDR2 YDEGEE. This CDR3 reads CASSPDRGNSPLHF. CDR3 bases: TGTGCCAGCAGCCCGGACAGGGGTAATTCACCCCTCCACTTT.

In its sample, this clone was seen once. J is TRBJ2-1 and V is TRBV12-5, with D uncertain. This CDR3 spans 13 amino acids. CDR1 and CDR2 (germline): LGHNT, FRNRAP. Trimming cost V 1 base and J 6 bases, with 7 bases left between them. The CDR3 region is CASGLGLANEQFF. The CDR3 DNA follows: TGTGCTAGTGGTTTGGGACTCGCCAATGAGCAGTTCTTC.

V usage is TRBV4-3 and J usage is TRBJ1-1; possibly TRBD1 for D (5 bases). V dropped 1 base and J dropped 4 bases, with 10 bases sitting between them. Per germline, CDR1 LGHNA and CDR2 YSLEER. The CDR3 totals 14 residues. As DNA, the CDR3 is TGCGCCAGCAGCCAAGGGTGGGGGGGCACTGAAGCTTTCTTT. This gives the protein CASSQGWGGTEAFF.

This chain uses TRBV5-4 with TRBJ1-1; D is perhaps TRBD1 (6 bases). Germline-derived CDR1 and CDR2 are SGHNT and YYREEE (reference sequence). The CDR3 is made up of 16 amino acids. The V and J ends lost 0 bases and 0 bases respectively, with 12 bases between them. This CDR3 is CASSLGSGTLNTEAFF. The CDR3, as DNA: TGTGCCAGCAGCTTGGGCTCCGGGACACTGAACACTGAAGCTTTCTTT.

This chain uses TRBV7-2 with TRBJ1-1; no firm D call. Trimming removed 4 bases from V and 1 base from J, with 7 bases in between. The CDR3 covers 13 residues. The germline CDR1 and CDR2 sequences are SGHTA and FQGNSA. CDR3 coding DNA: TGTGCCAGCAGCTGGGGTAGGAACACTGAAGCTTTCTTT. It is translated as CASSWGRNTEAFF.

The gene calls are TRBV28 and TRBJ1-5; tentatively, D is TRBD1 (5 bases). Trimming removed 4 bases at V and 6 bases at J, with 13 bases between. Germline loops: CDR1 MDHEN, CDR2 SYDVKM. This CDR3 has 14 amino acids. DNA of the CDR3: TGTGCCAGCAGTTCAGACAGTGTTGGTCAGCCCCAGCATTTT. Protein: CASSSDSVGQPQHF. Based on the CDR3 plus reference TRBV28 and TRBJ1-5, the full variable domain is DVKVTQSSRYLVKRTGEKVFLECVQDMDHENMFWYRQDPGLGLRLIYFSYDVKMKEKGDIPEGYSVSREKKERFSLILESASTNQTSMYLCASSSDSVGQPQHFGDGTRLSIL.

The chain carries TRBV6-5 and TRBJ1-2; D not resolved. This CDR3 has 14 residues. Trimming shortened V by 2 bases and J by 1 base, and 8 bases separated the two germline ends. CDR1 is MNHEY and CDR2 is SVGAGI in the germline V gene. This chain's CDR3 is CASSYGPGNYGYTF. DNA for the CDR3: TGTGCCAGCAGTTACGGTCCCGGTAACTATGGCTACACCTTC.

The chain employs TRBV9 and TRBJ1-3; D possibly corresponds to TRBD1 (6 bases). V was pared by 4 bases and J by 1 base, with 12 bases between. Germline lookup yields CDR1 SGDLS and CDR2 YYNGEE. The CDR3 has 15 amino acids. The CDR3 sequence: CASSIQGGSGNTIYF. In DNA, the CDR3 is TGTGCCAGCAGCATACAGGGAGGTTCTGGAAACACCATATATTTT.

J is TRBJ1-6 and V is TRBV5-1, with 9 bases fitting TRBD1. The germline V gene encodes CDR1 SGHRS and CDR2 YFSETQ. This CDR3 comprises 14 residues. The V and J ends lost 0 bases and 11 bases, in that order; junction bases with no gene match: 3. The CDR3 bases are TGCGCCAGCAGCTTGGGACAGGGGGAAACACCCCTCCACTTT. Its translation: CASSLGQGETPLHF.

This chain links TRBV5-4 with TRBJ1-1; weak D call: TRBD1 (6 bases). CDR3 length: 14 amino acids. V was clipped by 4 bases and J by 5 bases, with 15 bases between them. Looked up from germline, CDR1 is SGHNT and CDR2 is YYREEE (reference sequence). CDR3 coding DNA: TGTGCCAGCAGCGCACAGGGTACCCGAACTGAAGCTTTCTTT. The encoded protein is CASSAQGTRTEAFF.

This clone was observed once. The chain is built from TRBV5-1 and TRBJ2-7, with no clear D. The CDR3 consists of 16 residues. Trimming took 4 bases from V and 4 from J, leaving 21 bases between them. CDR1 and CDR2 from the germline V gene are SGHRS and YFSETQ. The CDR3 region is CASSPNPTPDPYEQYV. The CDR3 nucleotides read TGCGCCAGCAGCCCAAATCCGACTCCAGATCCTTACGAGCAGTACGTC.

The rearrangement links TRBV7-9 to TRBJ1-2; no clear D gene. CDR1 SEHNR and CDR2 FQNEAQ come from the germline V gene (reference sequence). Trimming cost V 8 bases and J 4 bases, with 20 bases left between them. The CDR3 is 15 amino acids. This CDR3 is CASGPDNRNTYGYTF. The DNA for the CDR3 is TGTGCCAGCGGACCCGACAACCGGAATACCTATGGCTACACCTTC. The entire variable domain, with the rest obtained from reference TRBV7-9 and TRBJ1-2, is as follows: DTGVSQNPRHKITKRGQNVTFRCDPISEHNRLYWYRQTLGQGPEFLTYFQNEAQLEKSRLLSDRFSAERPKGSFSTLEIQRTEQGDSAMYLCASGPDNRNTYGYTFGSGTRLTVV.

The chain recombines TRBV5-8 with TRBJ2-7; perhaps TRBD2 as D (5 bases). The CDR3 consists of 12 residues. The V and J ends lost 5 bases and 7 bases respectively, with 13 bases between them. Germline V gene sequence: CDR1 SGHTS, CDR2 YDEGEE. For the CDR3, the DNA is TGTGCCAGCAGTCCTGACTCGGGAGAGCAGTACGTC. This gives the protein CASSPDSGEQYV.

V gene TRBV13 combines with J gene TRBJ2-2; D perhaps matches TRBD1 (6 bases). Germline CDR1 reads PRHDT; CDR2 reads FYEKMQ (reference sequence). Trimming shortened V by 6 bases and J by 1 base, and 9 bases separated the two germline ends. The CDR3 loop spans 14 amino acids. The DNA for the CDR3 is TGTGCCAGCAGGAGACAGGTGAACACCGGGGAGCTGTTTTTT. Translated, it gives CASRRQVNTGELFF.

Notes on this clone: A read error may account for a junction end that differs from germline. J is TRBJ2-1 and V is TRBV12-5; 10 bases line up with TRBD1. Germline V gene data show CDR1 as LGHNT and CDR2 as FRNRAP. The CDR3 has 15 amino acids. Here the CDR3 reads CASGLGQGFYNEQFF. The DNA of the CDR3 is TGTGCTAGTGGATTGGGACAGGGGTTCTACAATGAGCAGTTCTTC.

Remarks on this clone: A read error may produce the germline difference seen at one junction end. This chain uses TRBV4-1 with TRBJ1-1; no reliable D call. The germline CDR1 and CDR2 sequences are MGHRA and YSYEKL. CDR3 length equals 11 residues. CDR3 nucleotides: TGCGCCAGCAGCCAAACGGCCAAGCTGGTCTTT. It specifies CASSQTAKLVF.

The chain joins TRBV11-2 to TRBJ2-7; maybe TRBD1 (6 bases). The germline V gene has CDR1 SGHAT and CDR2 FQNNGV. V was trimmed by 6 bases and J by 3 bases, leaving 18 bases between them. This CDR3 comprises 15 residues. CDR3 region: CASRTFRDINYEQYF. As DNA, the CDR3 is TGTGCCAGCAGAACTTTCCGGGACATAAACTACGAGCAGTACTTC.